This TCR beta chain was captured by sequencing in a study of T cell changes during pregnancy in multiple sclerosis (dated by TCRdb to the late 2010s). Concerning the study at large: Changes in the T cell repertoire over the course of pregnancy were examined in this study in women with multiple sclerosis.

For this clone: Its target antigen remains unknown. No per-base quality is available; no much larger clone lies one base away.

The CDR3 covers 19 residues, taking in both the cysteine and the phenylalanine. The read is trimmed to its CDR3 DNA, 57 bases read in frame from base 1. Germline trimming amounts to 6 bases on V and 8 bases on J, with 22 as the count of junction bases outside the gene matches. From a lookup of the germline V gene (reference sequence), CDR1 and CDR2 are LNHDA and SQIVND. The library came from the immunoSEQ multiplex PCR assay. TCRdb carries this immuneACCESS record with in-frame sequences only. Its versions omit some clonotypes, under half of them owing to an unresolved V gene in the studies checked, with the rest unexplained. The sample yields 85,000 to 100,000 clones; about 94% were counted once. Almost 1% of the sample is taken by the ten largest.

The input for sequencing was peripheral blood, taken after pregnancy. The chain links TRBV19 with TRBJ2-1, and 10 junction bases match TRBD2. This TCR was sampled from a female donor with multiple sclerosis, enrolled in a pregnancy study. The CDR3 here reads CASRILGGASGRSRHEQFF. The DNA reads TGTGCCAGTAGGATTTTAGGGGGGGCTAGCGGGAGATCTCGCCATGAGCAGTTCTTC.